This TCR beta chain came from a study of T cell changes during pregnancy in multiple sclerosis. Sequenced by immunoSEQ multiplex PCR; TCRdb stores in-frame clones only, minus some. The repertoire includes some 120,000 clones, roughly 90% of them detected once, and 1.5% to 1.7% sits in the top ten. This CDR3 has 17 amino acids. CDR1 SGHRS and CDR2 YFSETQ come from the germline V gene. With 0 bases clipped from V and 5 bases from J, the junction kept 10 bases outside the gene matches. J is TRBJ2-5 and V is TRBV5-1, with 10 bases aligning to TRBD2. Specimen: peripheral blood, collected in the third trimester of pregnancy. The TCR sequence derives from a female donor with multiple sclerosis, enrolled in a pregnancy study. CDR3: CASSLAGRLAGWETQYF. In nucleotides, the CDR3 is TGCGCCAGCAGCTTGGCCGGGCGACTAGCGGGTTGGGAGACCCAGTACTTC.